What follows are 24 T cell receptor beta chains derived from one specimen sequenced in a study of T cells expressing NK-cell markers. TCRdb reprocessed the 5' RACE reads and reports one entry per CDR3 protein, with no DNA. Its clone listing holds some 340,000 distinct CDR3 sequences. The sequencing sample was made of blood T cells: a sorted CD56 or NKG2C T cell subset, CD4+ or CD8+ T cells, or bulk PBMC T cells (not recorded which). The source is a man aged 18-75 years in good health.

V usage is TRBV7-3 and J usage is TRBJ1-2; no DNA is available, so the TRBD1 call from TCRdb remains unchecked. Germline values: CDR1 SGHTA, CDR2 FQGTGA. The length of the CDR3 is 15 residues. The CDR3 loop is CASSRDRWGRYGYTF.

V and J are TRBV18 and TRBJ1-1. Germline-derived CDR1 and CDR2 are KGHSH and LQKENI. The CDR3 runs 15 residues. CDR3 loop: CASSPQGGVNTEAFF.

The chain joins TRBV9 to TRBJ2-3; lacking DNA, the TRBD2 call made by TCRdb goes unchecked. Germline assignment: CDR1 SGDLS and CDR2 YYNGEE. The CDR3 is 14 amino acids. CDR3: CASRGGGAVNTQYF.

The chain has TRBV7-9 and TRBJ2-3; TCRdb's assignment of TRBD2 cannot be checked, as there is no DNA. In germline, CDR1 is SEHNR, CDR2 FQNEAQ (reference sequence). CDR3 length equals 16 residues. The CDR3: CASSLEAGLAGDTQYF.

This sequence joins TRBV12-3 or TRBV12-4 and TRBJ2-7; TCRdb indicates TRBD1, and absent DNA this call remains unverified. The CDR3 has 14 residues. The CDR3 sequence: CASSYRQGNREQYF.

The chain joins TRBV30 to TRBJ2-7; lacking DNA, the TRBD1 call made by TCRdb goes unchecked. The CDR3 runs 14 residues. Germline V CDR1 and CDR2: GTSNPN, SVGIG (reference sequence). CDR3 sequence: CAWKFPGQGYEQYF.

J is TRBJ1-2 and V is TRBV20-1. This CDR3 is built from 15 residues. Germline loops: CDR1 DFQATT, CDR2 SNEGSKA (reference sequence). The CDR3 region is CSARDTGTPNYGYTF.

V gene TRBV20-1 combines with J gene TRBJ2-3; TCRdb outputs TRBD1, but without DNA this stays unchecked. In germline, CDR1 is DFQATT, CDR2 SNEGSKA (reference sequence). The CDR3 is 16 residues long. CDR3 sequence reads: CSAGPSASGGPDTQYF.

The rearrangement links TRBV4-1 to TRBJ2-2; TCRdb designates TRBD2, a call that cannot be tested without DNA. The CDR3 is 18 residues long. Germline V gene data show CDR1 as MGHRA and CDR2 as YSYEKL. The CDR3 reads CASSQDRASGGNTGELFF.

The chain uses TRBV7-2 and TRBJ2-1; the D call from TCRdb, TRBD1, cannot be confirmed without DNA. CDR1 SGHTA and CDR2 FQGNSA come from the germline V gene. There are 14 residues in the CDR3. This CDR3 reads CASSLETGVNEQFF.

CDR3 amino acids: CASSRQGPNGYTF. V usage is TRBV5-6 and J usage is TRBJ1-2; no DNA is available, so the TRBD1 call from TCRdb remains unchecked. This CDR3 contains 13 residues. Germline lookup yields CDR1 SGHDT and CDR2 YYEEEE.

The V and J genes are TRBV20-1 and TRBJ2-2; TCRdb proposes TRBD2, but this gene call is untestable without DNA. CDR1 and CDR2 (germline): DFQATT, SNEGSKA (reference sequence). The CDR3 loop spans 14 amino acids. CDR3 residues: CSATGTSVTGELFF.

This chain connects TRBV20-1 to TRBJ1-1; no DNA is available, so the TRBD1 call from TCRdb remains unchecked. Germline V gene sequence: CDR1 DFQATT, CDR2 SNEGSKA (reference sequence). The CDR3 is 11 amino acids. CDR3 sequence reads: CRGVGGTEAFF.

The rearrangement joins TRBV4-2 to TRBJ2-5; TCRdb reports TRBD2, a call that lacks DNA to check it against. CDR3 size: 12 residues. Germline lookup yields CDR1 LGHNA and CDR2 YNFKEQ. CDR3 region: CASGTVEETQYF.

The rearrangement joins TRBV27 to TRBJ2-3. Per the germline V gene, CDR1 is MNHEY and CDR2 is SMNVEV (reference sequence). The CDR3 runs to 13 residues. CDR3 region: CASRGYSTDTQYF.

The rearrangement uses TRBV28 and TRBJ2-7; TCRdb's D call, TRBD1, is unchecked because there is no DNA. CDR1 is MDHEN and CDR2 is SYDVKM in the germline V gene. CDR3 length: 15 residues. The CDR3 reads CASTPKERLSYEQYF.

This chain connects TRBV12-3 or TRBV12-4 to TRBJ2-1; TCRdb picks TRBD2, but there is no DNA to check that call. This CDR3 is 15 amino acids long. The CDR3 spells CASSFIWGGANEQFF.

V is TRBV20-1 and J is TRBJ2-5; lacking DNA, the TRBD2 call made by TCRdb goes unchecked. Per the germline V gene, CDR1 is DFQATT and CDR2 is SNEGSKA (reference sequence). The CDR3 is made up of 15 amino acids. CDR3 loop: CSARGSGGTQGTQYF.

This chain joins TRBV6-1 and TRBJ1-6; TCRdb's D gene call, TRBD1, goes unchecked for lack of DNA. The germline CDR1 and CDR2 sequences are MNHNS and SASEGT. The CDR3 extends over 14 amino acids. The CDR3 spells CASRRGQDNSPLHF.

The chain links TRBV27 to TRBJ1-5; the D gene TCRdb calls, TRBD1, cannot be checked with no DNA. Germline CDR1 and CDR2: MNHEY and SMNVEV (reference sequence). The CDR3 has 14 residues. The CDR3 reads CASSVTRGAQPQHF.

V usage is TRBV25-1 and J usage is TRBJ2-3; TCRdb designates TRBD1, a call that cannot be tested without DNA. Looked up from germline, CDR1 is MGHDK and CDR2 is SYGVNS. This CDR3 has 13 amino acids. CDR3 residues: CASNLGVTDTQYF.

The chain recombines TRBV20-1 with TRBJ1-6. Looked up from germline, CDR1 is DFQATT and CDR2 is SNEGSKA (reference sequence). This CDR3 comprises 14 residues. CDR3 residues: CSARIPAVDSPLHF.

The genes are TRBV28 and TRBJ1-2; with no DNA, the TCRdb D assignment of TRBD1 cannot be verified. This CDR3 has 14 residues. Germline CDR1 MDHEN, CDR2 SYDVKM. The CDR3 loop reads CASSFGVGVAGYTF.

The chain has TRBV19 and TRBJ2-3; TCRdb names TRBD1, which stays unverified in the absence of DNA. Germline CDR1 and CDR2: LNHDA and SQIVND (reference sequence). The CDR3 has 16 residues. The CDR3 loop is CASSSRDSVSTDTQYF. Full variable domain (rest looked up from reference TRBV19 and TRBJ2-3): DGGITQSPKYLFRKEGQNVTLSCEQNLNHDAMYWYRQDPGQGLRLIYYSQIVNDFQKGDIAEGYSVSREKKESFPLTVTSAQKNPTAFYLCASSSRDSVSTDTQYFGPGTRLTVL.